What follows are 20 T cell receptor beta chains derived from one specimen sequenced in a study of Ad26.COV2.S vaccination and SARS-CoV-2 variants (dated by TCRdb to the early 2020s). The treatment or condition label corresponds to: some 20 received Ad26.COV2.S at low or high dose, single or two shots; roughly five received placebo; per-sample allocation not given. Repertoires of vaccine and placebo recipients were sequenced from samples taken on day 63 after the first injection. Libraries were made using the immunoSEQ multiplex PCR assay. Drawn from immuneACCESS, this table holds only the in-frame rearrangements with V and J called that TCRdb kept. Clones are partly lost; checked studies trace under half to an unresolved V gene and leave the rest unexplained. The sample table contains about 680,000 clones; only one count was recorded for 89% of them. The biggest ten clones account for about 1.5% of the sample.

The sequenced sample was peripheral blood, obtained in a trial of Ad26.COV2.S vaccine versus placebo. These receptor sequences come from a person between 18 and 65 years old who received the Ad26.COV2.S COVID-19 vaccine or a placebo.

The rearrangement links TRBV7-2 to TRBJ2-5; D not certain. The CDR3 runs 12 residues. Trimming shortened V by 7 bases and J by 0 bases, and 6 bases separated the two germline ends. Germline values: CDR1 SGHTA, CDR2 FQGNSA. The DNA of the CDR3 is TGTGCCAGCACGGTAAACCAAGAGACCCAGTACTTC. Its translation is CASTVNQETQYF.

The chain is built from TRBV7-2 and TRBJ2-5, with 12 bases identical to TRBD2. The germline V gene encodes CDR1 SGHTA and CDR2 FQGNSA. V was clipped by 4 bases and J by 4 bases; unmatched bases: 7. The CDR3 length is 16 residues. Here the CDR3 DNA reads TGTGCCAGCAGCTCACGGACTAGCGGGGACCGAGAGACCCAGTACTTC. It is translated as CASSSRTSGDRETQYF.

The chain couples TRBV6-4 to TRBJ2-2, with 8 bases matching TRBD1. With V trimmed by 6 bases and J by 4 bases, 7 bases remained unmatched. The CDR3 is made up of 15 amino acids. The germline CDR1 and CDR2 sequences are MRHNA and SNTAGT. CDR3 protein: CASRDRGVTTGELFF. CDR3 nucleotides: TGTGCCAGCAGAGACAGGGGCGTTACCACCGGGGAGCTGTTTTTT.

This clone turned up a few times. V gene TRBV7-9 combines with J gene TRBJ2-7; TRBD1 might be the D (5 bases). Trimming cost V 5 bases and J 3 bases, with 17 bases left between them. Per the germline V gene, CDR1 is SEHNR and CDR2 is FQNEAQ (reference sequence). The length of the CDR3 is 15 residues. CDR3 bases: TGTGCCAGCAGCCACGCGGACAAAACTTACTACGAGCAGTACTTC. Protein product: CASSHADKTYYEQYF.

The chain employs TRBV30 and TRBJ2-5, with TRBD2 matching 8 bases. J lost 7 bases, V lost 4 bases, and 5 bases had no gene match. The germline CDR1 and CDR2 sequences are GTSNPN and SVGIG (reference sequence). This CDR3 is built from 12 residues. The DNA for the CDR3 is TGTGCCTGGACTGGCGCGGGGGGGACCCAGTACTTC. Translated, it gives CAWTGAGGTQYF.

This chain joins TRBV19 and TRBJ1-1, with D unresolved. Germline CDR1 LNHDA, CDR2 SQIVND (reference sequence). V was clipped by 3 bases and J by 0 bases, with 8 bases between them. This CDR3 region has 14 residues. The CDR3 nucleotides are TGTGCCAGTAGTATCGCAGATATGAACACTGAAGCTTTCTTT. Protein sequence: CASSIADMNTEAFF.

As regards this clone: Other DNA variants within this sample encode the same CDR3. The chain has TRBV12-3 or TRBV12-4 and TRBJ2-7; perhaps TRBD1 as D (6 bases). Trimming took off 5 bases at V and 1 base at J, with 9 bases between the two ends. The length of the CDR3 is 13 residues. CDR3 nucleotide sequence: TGTGCCAGCAGTCCGACAGGATCCTACGAGCAGTACTTC. This gives the protein CASSPTGSYEQYF.

This chain joins TRBV12-3 or TRBV12-4 and TRBJ2-1; the D is unclear. The CDR3 has 10 amino acids. V lost 5 bases to trimming and J lost 12 bases, with 8 bases between them. The CDR3 is CASSGIGQFF. The CDR3 DNA reads TGTGCCAGCAGTGGAATAGGGCAGTTCTTC.

A note on this clone: One end of the junction fails to match germline, which may point to a read error. The gene calls are TRBV19 and TRBJ2-7; 8 bases are a match to TRBD1. Germline CDR1 and CDR2: LNHDA and SQIVND (reference sequence). The CDR3 has 13 amino acids. CDR3 in amino acids: CASSSRTGRNRGF. Written as DNA, the CDR3 is TGTGCCAGTTCTTCCCGGACAGGGAGGAACAGAGGCTTC.

J is TRBJ1-4 and V is TRBV5-4, with D possibly TRBD1 on 5 matching bases. V was pared by 3 bases and J by 4 bases, with 10 bases between. Germline-derived CDR1 and CDR2 are SGHNT and YYREEE (reference sequence). The CDR3 covers 14 residues. The CDR3 protein is CASSSGRSNEKLFF. The DNA for the CDR3 is TGTGCCAGCAGCTCGGGACGGAGTAATGAAAAACTGTTTTTT.

The chain is built from TRBV6-6 and TRBJ2-1; D remains ambiguous. The CDR3 loop spans 12 amino acids. Germline values: CDR1 MNHNY, CDR2 SVGAGI (reference sequence). V gave up 6 bases and J gave up 8 bases, with 11 bases separating them. CDR3 region: CASSYNPDEQFF. Here the CDR3 DNA reads TGTGCCAGCAGCTATAACCCGGATGAGCAGTTCTTC.

V is TRBV4-3 and J is TRBJ2-6, with unresolved D. The CDR3 sequence is 13 residues long. CDR1 LGHNA and CDR2 YSLEER come from the germline V gene. Trimming took 1 base from V and 9 from J, leaving 7 bases between them. DNA of the CDR3: TGCGCCAGCAGCCAAGCTGGGATCAACGTCCTGACTTTC. This translates into CASSQAGINVLTF.

The V call is TRBV27, the J call TRBJ1-2; D remains ambiguous. The CDR3 loop spans 15 amino acids. Germline-derived CDR1 and CDR2 are MNHEY and SMNVEV (reference sequence). The V and J ends lost 5 bases and 4 bases respectively, with 17 bases between them. CDR3 sequence: CASSADSQRIYGYTF. DNA of the CDR3: TGTGCCAGCAGTGCAGATTCACAGAGGATCTATGGCTACACCTTC.

This chain links TRBV19 with TRBJ1-2, with D maybe TRBD1 (6 bases). CDR1 is LNHDA, CDR2 SQIVND, per germline (reference sequence). With 7 bases removed from V and 5 bases from J, the gap between germline ends came to 17 bases. The CDR3 covers 14 residues. The DNA of the CDR3 is TGTGCCAGTATGGTACAGGGCTCGGGGTATGGCTACACCTTC. Its protein is CASMVQGSGYGYTF.

This clone was seen once. V and J are TRBV27 and TRBJ2-5, with TRBD1 as a possible D gene (6 bases). Germline CDR1 and CDR2: MNHEY and SMNVEV (reference sequence). This CDR3 is built from 19 residues. Trimming took 9 bases from V and 1 from J, leaving 30 bases between them. The CDR3 DNA sequence: TGTGCCAGAGGATCCTTCGATCCCCCTGCAAGGGACACCCAAGAGACCCAGTACTTC. Its protein is CARGSFDPPARDTQETQYF.

This chain connects TRBV2 to TRBJ2-2; perhaps TRBD2 as D (5 bases). Trimming pared 2 bases from V and 7 bases from J, leaving 14 bases between. The CDR3 is 15 amino acids. The germline V gene has CDR1 SNHLY and CDR2 FYNNEI. CDR3 sequence (DNA): TGTGCCAGCAGTGAATCTACGAGGGTCAACGGGGAGCTGTTTTTT. The encoded protein is CASSESTRVNGELFF.

This sequence joins TRBV18 and TRBJ2-5; no clear D gene. V lost 3 bases, J lost 4 bases, and 12 bases lay in between. This CDR3 has 14 residues. The germline V gene encodes CDR1 KGHSH and CDR2 LQKENI. CDR3 loop: CASSPTWQAETQYF. CDR3 in DNA: TGTGCCAGCTCACCTACGTGGCAGGCAGAGACCCAGTACTTC.

This clone turned up a few times. The chain links TRBV9 to TRBJ2-6, with D unclear. Germline CDR1 reads SGDLS; CDR2 reads YYNGEE. The V end lost 4 bases, the J end lost 0 bases, and 8 bases lay between the germline ends. The CDR3 is 15 amino acids. The CDR3 loop reads CASSPHGSGANVLTF. The CDR3 DNA follows: TGTGCCAGCAGCCCCCATGGCTCTGGGGCCAACGTCCTGACTTTC.

This chain joins TRBV30 and TRBJ2-3, with 13 positions matching TRBD2. This CDR3 spans 16 amino acids. CDR1 is GTSNPN and CDR2 is SVGIG in the germline V gene (reference sequence). The trim removed 5 bases at V and 8 bases at J, leaving 13 bases unmatched. CDR3 protein: CAWELSTSGRVGTQYF. The CDR3 DNA is TGTGCCTGGGAGCTTTCTACTAGCGGGAGGGTTGGTACGCAGTATTTT. The variable domain in full, with the rest retrieved from reference TRBV30 and TRBJ2-3, is SQTIHQWPATLVQPVGSPLSLECTVEGTSNPNLYWYRQAAGRGLQLLFYSVGIGQISSEVPQNLSASRPQDRQFILSSKKLLLSDSGFYLCAWELSTSGRVGTQYFGPGTRLTVL.

The chain recombines TRBV7-9 with TRBJ2-5, with D possibly TRBD1 on 5 matching bases. Germline V CDR1 and CDR2: SEHNR, FQNEAQ (reference sequence). Trimming cost V 6 bases and J 2 bases, with 13 bases left between them. The CDR3 has 14 residues. CDR3 coding DNA: TGTGCCAGCAGGGACCTGGGGCAGCAAGAGACCCAGTACTTC. It is translated as CASRDLGQQETQYF.